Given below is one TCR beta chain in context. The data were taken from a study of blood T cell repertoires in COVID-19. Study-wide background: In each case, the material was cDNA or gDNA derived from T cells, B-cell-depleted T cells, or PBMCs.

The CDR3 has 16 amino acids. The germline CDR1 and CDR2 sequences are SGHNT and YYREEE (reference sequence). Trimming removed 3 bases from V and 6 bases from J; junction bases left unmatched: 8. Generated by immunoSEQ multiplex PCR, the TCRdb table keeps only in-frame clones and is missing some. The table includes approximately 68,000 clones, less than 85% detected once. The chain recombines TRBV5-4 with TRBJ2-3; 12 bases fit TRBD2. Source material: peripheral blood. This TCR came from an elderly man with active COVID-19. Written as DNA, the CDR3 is TGTGCCAGCAGCTCGACTAGCGGGAGAGGCTTGGATACGCAGTATTTT. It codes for CASSSTSGRGLDTQYF.